This TCR beta chain was observed in a study of blood T cell repertoires in COVID-19. This CDR3 contains 12 residues. Germline values: CDR1 LNHNV, CDR2 YYDKDF (reference sequence). V was shortened by 4 bases and J by 6 bases, with 10 bases between the two germline ends. Libraries were prepared by immunoSEQ multiplex PCR; TCRdb keeps only in-frame clonotypes and omits some of them. Of approximately 300,000 clones in the sample, around 90% were seen once. The sample comprised peripheral blood. This TCR came from a man aged 18 to 29 with active or convalescent COVID-19. This rearrangement joins TRBV15 to TRBJ2-7; TRBD1 is a possible D gene (5 bases). CDR3 coding DNA: TGTGCCACCAGCACTTTCGACAGCGAGCAGTACTTC. As protein: CATSTFDSEQYF.